The rows below give T cell receptor beta chains drawn from one sample of a study of CD8 T cells in Susac syndrome. A single record per CDR3 protein comes from TCRdb applying MiXCR to the immunoSEQ multiplex PCR reads. Of some 150,000 distinct CDR3 sequences in the sample, approximately 95% were seen once. Source material: CD4+ T cells from PBMCs. The source of these receptors is a human donor with Susac syndrome. The CDR3 runs from the conserved cysteine through the conserved F or W. The order of the fields is V gene, J gene, CDR3 protein.

v_call: TRBV3-1; j_call: TRBJ2-3; cdr3_aa: CASSLTSGTDTQYF
v_call: TRBV3-1; j_call: TRBJ2-2; cdr3_aa: CASSQDGRGAAGELFF
v_call: TRBV30; j_call: TRBJ1-2; cdr3_aa: CAWSVLGSAGYTF
v_call: TRBV30; j_call: TRBJ2-7; cdr3_aa: CAWRAEYEQYF
v_call: TRBV5-1; j_call: TRBJ1-1; cdr3_aa: CASRPAGDTAAFF
v_call: TRBV20-1; j_call: TRBJ1-2; cdr3_aa: CSARDLRGDRYGYTF
v_call: TRBV30; j_call: TRBJ1-5; cdr3_aa: CAWSSDGQPQHF
v_call: TRBV5-8; j_call: TRBJ1-1; cdr3_aa: CASSLGGRGNTEAFF
v_call: TRBV2; j_call: TRBJ1-1; cdr3_aa: CASSELENTEAFF
v_call: TRBV6-4; j_call: TRBJ2-2; cdr3_aa: CASSGEASNTGELFF
v_call: TRBV29-1; j_call: TRBJ2-4; cdr3_aa: CSVEGAGEAKNIQYF
v_call: TRBV20-1; j_call: TRBJ1-3; cdr3_aa: CSAGGRSSGNTIYF
v_call: TRBV29-1; j_call: TRBJ1-2; cdr3_aa: CSVEGVQGNYGYTF
v_call: TRBV20-1; j_call: TRBJ2-3; cdr3_aa: CSARGGGLVLTDTQYF